This TCR beta chain originates from a study of patients and donors after allogeneic stem cell transplantation. The germline gives CDR1 LGHDT, CDR2 YNNKEL (reference sequence). The germline V and J ends were trimmed by 4 bases and 7 bases, with 26 bases remaining between them. The CDR3 totals 17 residues. One entry per CDR3 protein results from TCRdb running MiXCR on the RT-PCR reads. The table has roughly 880,000 distinct CDR3 sequences, approximately 19% seen once. This clonotype was observed a handful of times. This chain uses TRBV3-1 with TRBJ2-7, with a possible D match to TRBD2 (7 bases). The sequenced sample was blood, either unsorted or a sorted T cell fraction (not recorded which). The clonotype originates from a human donor who was either an allogeneic HSCT recipient or a stem cell or donor lymphocyte infusion donor (not recorded which). It is not recorded whose cells these are; they may come from a transplant donor. The CDR3 here is CASSRPNFSGGLWEQYF. In DNA form, the CDR3 reads TGTGCCAGCAGCCGTCCGAACTTTTCGGGGGGCCTCTGGGAGCAGTACTTC.